The clone carrying this TCR beta chain has only a few counts. V was shortened by 0 bases and J by 1 base, with 6 bases between the two germline ends. The CDR3 runs to 14 residues. CDR1 and CDR2 (germline): PRHDT, FYEKMQ (reference sequence). Sequenced by immunoSEQ multiplex PCR; TCRdb stores in-frame clones only, minus some. The repertoire has about 30,000 clones, approximately 80% of them found once; the top ten carry about an eighth. The data were taken from a study of blood T cell repertoires in COVID-19. As for the study in general: There were acute and convalescent COVID-19 samples, and they came from the United States, Italy and Spain. Sources were T cells, B-cell-depleted T cells, or PBMCs; the material itself was cDNA or gDNA.

This TCR came from a human donor in a cohort sampled during active COVID-19. Material for sequencing was peripheral blood. This rearrangement joins TRBV13 to TRBJ1-1; D is uncertain. The CDR3 sequence: CASSLGVGNTEAFF. The CDR3 bases are TGTGCCAGCAGCTTAGGAGTCGGGAACACTGAAGCTTTCTTT.